This TCR beta chain came from a study of blood T cell repertoires in COVID-19. From germline, CDR1 is MDHEN and CDR2 SYDVKM. V was trimmed by 3 bases and J by 7 bases, leaving 10 bases between them. The CDR3 runs 14 residues. Data came from immunoSEQ multiplex PCR; TCRdb stores just in-frame clones and leaves some out. The sample includes about 260,000 clones, approximately 89% of them seen just once. The material sequenced was peripheral blood. This receptor was taken from a woman in her forties or fifties with acute or convalescent COVID-19. The J gene is TRBJ1-6, the V gene TRBV28; D is perhaps TRBD1 (5 bases). The CDR3 region has the DNA TGTGCCAGCAGTTTGTGGGGGGGGAATTCACCCCTCCACTTT. It codes for CASSLWGGNSPLHF.